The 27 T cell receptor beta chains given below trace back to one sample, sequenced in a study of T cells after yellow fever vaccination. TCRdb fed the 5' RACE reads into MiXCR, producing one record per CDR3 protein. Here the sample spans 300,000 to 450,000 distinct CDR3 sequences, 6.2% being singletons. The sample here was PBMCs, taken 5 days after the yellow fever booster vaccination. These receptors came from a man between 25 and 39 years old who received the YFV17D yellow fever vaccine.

CDR3 in amino acids: CASRSGLVSYEQYF. DNA of the CDR3: TGTGCCAGCAGATCGGGACTAGTATCCTACGAGCAGTACTTC. J is TRBJ2-7 and V is TRBV5-4, with TRBD2 matching 8 bases. Per the germline V gene, CDR1 is SGHNT and CDR2 is YYREEE (reference sequence). The CDR3 runs to 14 residues. V shed 5 bases, J shed 1 base, and the junction held 5 bases outside the gene matches.

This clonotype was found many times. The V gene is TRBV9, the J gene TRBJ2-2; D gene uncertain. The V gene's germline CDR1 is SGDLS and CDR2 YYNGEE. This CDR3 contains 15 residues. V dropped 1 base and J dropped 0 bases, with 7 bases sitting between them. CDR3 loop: CASSVSAPNTGELFF. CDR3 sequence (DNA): TGTGCCAGCAGCGTATCAGCACCGAACACCGGGGAGCTGTTTTTT.

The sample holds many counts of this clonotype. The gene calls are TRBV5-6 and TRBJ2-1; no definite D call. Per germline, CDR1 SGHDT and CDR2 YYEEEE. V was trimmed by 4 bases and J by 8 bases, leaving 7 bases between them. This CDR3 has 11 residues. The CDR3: CASSVTDEQFF. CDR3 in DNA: TGTGCCAGCAGCGTGACTGATGAGCAGTTCTTC.

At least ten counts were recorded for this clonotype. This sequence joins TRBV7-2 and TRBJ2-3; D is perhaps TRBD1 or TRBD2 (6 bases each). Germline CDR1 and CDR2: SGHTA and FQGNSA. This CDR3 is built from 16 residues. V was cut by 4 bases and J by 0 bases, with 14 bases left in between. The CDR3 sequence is CASSSGAQGSTDTQYF. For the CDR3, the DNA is TGTGCCAGCAGCTCGGGGGCACAGGGTAGCACAGATACGCAGTATTTT.

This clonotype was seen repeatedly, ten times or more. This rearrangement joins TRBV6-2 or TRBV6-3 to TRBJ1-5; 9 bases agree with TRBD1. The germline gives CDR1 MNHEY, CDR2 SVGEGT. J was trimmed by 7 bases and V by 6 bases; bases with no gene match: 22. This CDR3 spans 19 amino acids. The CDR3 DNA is TGTGCCAGCAGCGAAAACCCGGGACAGGGCCTTCGGGCAGGCCAGCCCCAGCATTTT. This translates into CASSENPGQGLRAGQPQHF.

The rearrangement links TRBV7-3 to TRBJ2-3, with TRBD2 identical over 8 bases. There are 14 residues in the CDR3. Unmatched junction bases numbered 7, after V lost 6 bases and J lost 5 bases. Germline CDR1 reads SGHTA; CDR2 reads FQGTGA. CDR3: CASSPGLALDTQYF. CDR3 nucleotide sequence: TGTGCCAGCAGTCCCGGACTAGCTTTAGATACGCAGTATTTT.

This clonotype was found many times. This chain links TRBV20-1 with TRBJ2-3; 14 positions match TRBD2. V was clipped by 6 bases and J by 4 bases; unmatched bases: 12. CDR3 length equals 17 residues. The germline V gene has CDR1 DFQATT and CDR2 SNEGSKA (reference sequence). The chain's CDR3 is CSARPGTSGSIADTQYF. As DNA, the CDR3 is TGCAGTGCCCGGCCCGGGACTAGCGGGAGTATCGCAGATACGCAGTATTTT.

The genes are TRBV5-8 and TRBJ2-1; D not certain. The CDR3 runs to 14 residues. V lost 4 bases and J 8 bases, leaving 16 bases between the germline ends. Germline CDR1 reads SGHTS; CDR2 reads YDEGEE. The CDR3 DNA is TGTGCCAGCAGCCTGGGATCTGGACGGTATGAGCAGTTCTTC. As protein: CASSLGSGRYEQFF.

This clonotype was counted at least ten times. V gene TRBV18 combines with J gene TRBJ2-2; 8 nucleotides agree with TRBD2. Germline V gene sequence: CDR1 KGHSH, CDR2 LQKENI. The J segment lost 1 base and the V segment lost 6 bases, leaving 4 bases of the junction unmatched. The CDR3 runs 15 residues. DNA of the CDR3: TGTGCCAGCTCCCGTAGCGGGAAGAACACCGGGGAGCTGTTTTTT. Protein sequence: CASSRSGKNTGELFF. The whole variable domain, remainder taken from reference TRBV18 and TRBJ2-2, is NAGVMQNPRHLVRRRGQEARLRCSPMKGHSHVYWYRQLPEEGLKFMVYLQKENIIDESGMPKERFSAEFPKEGPSILRIQQVVRGDSAAYFCASSRSGKNTGELFFGEGSRLTVL.

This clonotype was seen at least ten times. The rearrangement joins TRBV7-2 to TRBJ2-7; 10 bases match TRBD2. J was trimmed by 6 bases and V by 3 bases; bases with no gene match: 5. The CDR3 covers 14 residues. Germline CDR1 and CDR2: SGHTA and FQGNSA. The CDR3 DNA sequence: TGTGCCAGCAGCTTCCTAGCGGGAGTAGCCGAGCAGTACTTC. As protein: CASSFLAGVAEQYF.

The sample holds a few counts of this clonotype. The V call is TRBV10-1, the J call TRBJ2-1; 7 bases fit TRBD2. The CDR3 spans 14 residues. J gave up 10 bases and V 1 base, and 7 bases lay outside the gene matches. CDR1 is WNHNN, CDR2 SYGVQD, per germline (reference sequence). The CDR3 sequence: CASSEFGLEGEQFF. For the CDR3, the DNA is TGCGCCAGCAGTGAGTTTGGACTAGAAGGCGAGCAGTTCTTC.

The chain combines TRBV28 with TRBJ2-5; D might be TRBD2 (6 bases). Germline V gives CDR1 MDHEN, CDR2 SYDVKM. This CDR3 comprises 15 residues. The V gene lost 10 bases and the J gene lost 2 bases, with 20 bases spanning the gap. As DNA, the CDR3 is TGTGCCACCCTGCGAGGGCGGGGTTTACAAGAGACCCAGTACTTC. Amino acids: CATLRGRGLQETQYF.

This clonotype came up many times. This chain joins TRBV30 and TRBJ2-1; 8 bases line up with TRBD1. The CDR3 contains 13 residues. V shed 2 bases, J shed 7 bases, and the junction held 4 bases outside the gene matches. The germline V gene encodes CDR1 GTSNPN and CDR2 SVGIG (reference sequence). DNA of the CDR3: TGTGCCTGGAGTAGACAGGGGAGGAATGAGCAGTTCTTC. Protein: CAWSRQGRNEQFF.

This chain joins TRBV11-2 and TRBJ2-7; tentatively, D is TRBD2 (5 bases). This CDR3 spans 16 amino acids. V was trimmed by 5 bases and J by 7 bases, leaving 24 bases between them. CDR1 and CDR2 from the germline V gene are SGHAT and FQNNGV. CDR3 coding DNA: TGTGCCAGCAGCCTACGGGATAGCAGAGGTCCGTGGGAGCAGTACTTC. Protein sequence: CASSLRDSRGPWEQYF.

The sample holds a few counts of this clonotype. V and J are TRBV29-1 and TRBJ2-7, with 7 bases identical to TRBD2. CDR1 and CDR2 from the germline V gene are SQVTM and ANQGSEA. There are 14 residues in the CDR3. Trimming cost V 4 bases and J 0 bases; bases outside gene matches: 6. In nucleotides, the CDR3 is TGCAGCGTTGGGGGGGGGATTCACTCCTACGAGCAGTACTTC. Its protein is CSVGGGIHSYEQYF.

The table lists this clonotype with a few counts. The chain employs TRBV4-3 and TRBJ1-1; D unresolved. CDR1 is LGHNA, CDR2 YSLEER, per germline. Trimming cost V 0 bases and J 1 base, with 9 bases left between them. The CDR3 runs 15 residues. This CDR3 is CASSQDLTTNTEAFF. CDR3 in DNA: TGCGCCAGCAGCCAAGATTTGACAACGAACACTGAAGCTTTCTTT.

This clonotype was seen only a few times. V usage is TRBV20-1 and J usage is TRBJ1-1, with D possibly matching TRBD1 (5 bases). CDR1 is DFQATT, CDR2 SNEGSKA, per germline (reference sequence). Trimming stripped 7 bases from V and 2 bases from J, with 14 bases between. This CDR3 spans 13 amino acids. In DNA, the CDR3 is TGCAGTGGGACGGGGGGGTTAAACACTGAAGCTTTCTTT. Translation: CSGTGGLNTEAFF.

The CDR3 region has the DNA TGTGCCAGCAGCTTTAAGGGAACGAGGGGTGAAAAACTGTTTTTT. Its protein is CASSFKGTRGEKLFF. The chain recombines TRBV5-6 with TRBJ1-4; perhaps TRBD1 as D (5 bases). Trimming pared 2 bases from V and 7 bases from J, leaving 15 bases between. The CDR3 is 15 amino acids. In germline, CDR1 is SGHDT, CDR2 YYEEEE. Using reference TRBV5-6 and TRBJ1-4 for the parts outside the CDR3, the full variable domain is DAGVTQSPTHLIKTRGQQVTLRCSPKSGHDTVSWYQQALGQGPQFIFQYYEEEERQRGNFPDRFSGHQFPNYSSELNVNALLLGDSALYLCASSFKGTRGEKLFFGSGTQLSVL.

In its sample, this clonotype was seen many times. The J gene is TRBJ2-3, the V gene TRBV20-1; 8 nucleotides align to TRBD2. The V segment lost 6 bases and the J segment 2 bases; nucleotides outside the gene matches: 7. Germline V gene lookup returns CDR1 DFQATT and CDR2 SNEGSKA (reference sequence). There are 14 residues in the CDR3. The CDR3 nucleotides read TGCAGTGCGAGTAGCGGGATCTACACAGATACGCAGTATTTT. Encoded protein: CSASSGIYTDTQYF.

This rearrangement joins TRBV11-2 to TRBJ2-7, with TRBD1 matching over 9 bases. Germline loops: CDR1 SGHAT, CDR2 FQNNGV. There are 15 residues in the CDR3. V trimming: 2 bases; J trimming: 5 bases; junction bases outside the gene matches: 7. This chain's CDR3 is CASSLTGGKYDEQYF. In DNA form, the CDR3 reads TGTGCCAGCAGCTTAACAGGGGGCAAATACGACGAGCAGTACTTC.

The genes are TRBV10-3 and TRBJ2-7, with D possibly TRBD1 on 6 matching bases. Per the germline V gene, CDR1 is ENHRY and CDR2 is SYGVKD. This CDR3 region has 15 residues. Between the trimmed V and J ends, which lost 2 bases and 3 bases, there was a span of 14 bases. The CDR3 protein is CAISEGQYKDYEQYF. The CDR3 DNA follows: TGTGCCATCAGTGAGGGACAGTATAAGGACTACGAGCAGTACTTC.

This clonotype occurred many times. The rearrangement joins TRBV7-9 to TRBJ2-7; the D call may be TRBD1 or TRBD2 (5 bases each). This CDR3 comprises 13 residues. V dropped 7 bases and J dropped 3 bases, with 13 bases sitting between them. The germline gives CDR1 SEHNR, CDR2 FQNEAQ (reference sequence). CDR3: CASTSGTSYEQYF. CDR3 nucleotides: TGTGCCAGCACCTCCGGGACCAGCTACGAGCAGTACTTC.

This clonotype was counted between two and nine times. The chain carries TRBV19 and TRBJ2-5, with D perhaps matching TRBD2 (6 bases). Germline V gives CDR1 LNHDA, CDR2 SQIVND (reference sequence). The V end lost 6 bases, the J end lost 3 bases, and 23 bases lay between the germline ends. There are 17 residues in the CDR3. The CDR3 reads CASRERDYDVAEETQYF. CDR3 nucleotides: TGTGCCAGTAGGGAACGCGACTACGATGTAGCGGAAGAGACCCAGTACTTC.

The CDR3 DNA follows: TGCAGTGCTGCCAGCCGGGGTCGGCAAGAGACCCAGTACTTC. It translates to CSAASRGRQETQYF. The J gene is TRBJ2-5, the V gene TRBV20-1; TRBD2 might be the D (5 bases). This CDR3 contains 14 residues. Germline V gene lookup returns CDR1 DFQATT and CDR2 SNEGSKA (reference sequence). Trimming took off 5 bases at V and 2 bases at J, with 15 bases between the two ends.

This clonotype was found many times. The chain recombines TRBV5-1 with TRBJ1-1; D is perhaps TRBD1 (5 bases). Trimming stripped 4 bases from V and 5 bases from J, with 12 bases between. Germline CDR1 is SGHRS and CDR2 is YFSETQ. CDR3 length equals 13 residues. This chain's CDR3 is CASSGGERTEAFF. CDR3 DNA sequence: TGCGCCAGCAGCGGAGGGGAAAGGACTGAAGCTTTCTTT.

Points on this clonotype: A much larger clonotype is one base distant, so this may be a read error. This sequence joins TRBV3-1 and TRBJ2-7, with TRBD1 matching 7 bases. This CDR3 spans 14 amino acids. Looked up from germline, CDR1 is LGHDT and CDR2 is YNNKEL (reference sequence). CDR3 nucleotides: TGTGCCAGCAGCCAAAACAGGGGACCCTACGAGCAGCACTTC. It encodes CASSQNRGPYEQHF.

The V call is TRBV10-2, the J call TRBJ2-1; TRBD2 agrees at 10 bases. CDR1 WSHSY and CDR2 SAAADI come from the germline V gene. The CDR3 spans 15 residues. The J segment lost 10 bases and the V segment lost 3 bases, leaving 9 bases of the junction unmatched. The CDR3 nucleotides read TGCGCCAGCAGTGAACCTAGCGGGGGCGTCGGGGAGCAGTTCTTC. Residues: CASSEPSGGVGEQFF.